The rows below give T cell receptor beta chains drawn from one sample of a study of CD8+ T cells in alopecia areata. Here immunoSEQ multiplex PCR was the method, and the copy in TCRdb shows in-frame clones only, minus some. Of roughly 190,000 clones in the sample, about 60% were seen once. The starting material was CD4+ T cells sorted from blood, obtained at week 4, from a patient treated with tofacitinib. The receptor source for this set is a human donor with alopecia areata. Each CDR3 is given with its conserved first and last residue. The D gene is left open where the match is weak. Not every row has a clone size; where given, it reads once, few, many or a size class.

TRBD1	TRBV29-1	.	TRBJ1-1	CSVAGQGGTEAFF	TGCAGCGTTGCTGGACAGGGGGGTACTGAAGCTTTCTTT
TRBD1	TRBV30	.	TRBJ2-7	CAWSELGTVSYEQYF	TGTGCCTGGAGTGAATTGGGGACAGTATCCTACGAGCAGTACTTC
.	TRBV7-2	few	TRBJ2-7	CASSLAREYEQYF	TGTGCCAGCAGCTTAGCCAGGGAGTACGAGCAGTACTTC
TRBD1	TRBV5-1	.	TRBJ1-2	CASSLRGRDSSNYGYTF	TGCGCCAGCAGCTTGAGGGGGCGGGACTCGAGCAACTATGGCTACACCTTC
TRBD2	TRBV30	.	TRBJ2-5	CAWRPGRLAGGTGETQYF	TGTGCCTGGAGGCCAGGGAGACTAGCGGGAGGGACGGGAGAGACCCAGTACTTC
TRBD2	TRBV7-2	.	TRBJ2-7	CASSYQGLAGYEQYF	TGTGCCAGCAGCTACCAGGGACTAGCGGGGTACGAGCAGTACTTC
.	TRBV29-1	.	TRBJ2-3	CSFRDHISTDTQYF	TGCAGCTTCCGGGACCACATAAGCACAGATACGCAGTATTTT
.	TRBV29-1	.	TRBJ2-5	CSVTQGIETQYF	TGCAGCGTCACACAGGGTATCGAGACCCAGTACTTC
.	TRBV7-9	few	TRBJ1-1	CASSRGDTEAFF	TGTGCCAGCTCCCGGGGTGACACTGAAGCTTTCTTT
TRBD2	TRBV2	.	TRBJ2-5	CASSIGTMGETQYF	TGTGCCAGCAGCATCGGGACTATGGGGGAGACCCAGTACTTC
.	TRBV18	few	TRBJ2-7	CASSPGRASSYEQYF	TGTGCCAGCTCACCCGGCAGGGCGAGCTCCTACGAGCAGTACTTC
TRBD1	TRBV27	.	TRBJ2-5	CASSSYGTDQETQYF	TGTGCCAGCAGTTCCTACGGGACAGATCAAGAGACCCAGTACTTC
.	TRBV29-1	.	TRBJ1-1	CSVEGARGKNTEAFF	TGCAGCGTTGAAGGGGCACGGGGAAAGAACACTGAAGCTTTCTTT
TRBD2	TRBV5-1	.	TRBJ2-2	CASSYSEAGAVRLFF	TGCGCCAGCAGCTATTCGGAGGCGGGAGCGGTTCGGCTGTTTTTT
.	TRBV6-6	.	TRBJ2-2	CASSYGPPGELFF	TGTGCCAGCAGTTATGGACCTCCCGGGGAGCTGTTTTTT
.	TRBV7-6	many	TRBJ2-5	CASRLSEGGTQYF	TGTGCCAGCAGACTCTCGGAGGGAGGGACCCAGTACTTC
.	TRBV29-1	.	TRBJ2-5	CSVGKGPTPETQYF	TGCAGCGTTGGGAAAGGCCCAACCCCGGAGACCCAGTACTTC
TRBD2	TRBV29-1	.	TRBJ2-3	CSVRLGGLTDTQYF	TGCAGCGTTCGGTTGGGGGGGTTAACAGATACGCAGTATTTT
TRBD2	TRBV5-1	.	TRBJ2-7	CASSTSSGLYEQYF	TGCGCCAGCAGCACATCTAGCGGATTATACGAGCAGTACTTC
.	TRBV29-1	few	TRBJ2-5	CSVEFGGRDKTQYF	TGCAGCGTTGAATTCGGCGGCAGGGACAAGACCCAGTACTTC
.	TRBV7-2	.	TRBJ2-7	CASSVTSGEQYF	TGTGCCAGCAGCGTGACTAGTGGAGAGCAGTACTTC
.	TRBV2	.	TRBJ2-5	CASIQAGETQYF	TGTGCCAGCATCCAAGCCGGCGAGACCCAGTACTTC
.	TRBV4-1	.	TRBJ1-2	CASSQVHSRLGYTF	TGCGCCAGCAGCCAAGTGCACTCACGTTTGGGCTACACCTTC
TRBD1	TRBV5-1	.	TRBJ2-5	CASSLTRTGETQYF	TGCGCCAGCTCTTTAACTAGGACAGGAGAGACCCAGTACTTC
TRBD1	TRBV5-4	few	TRBJ2-5	CASSPKGQGIETQYF	TGTGCCAGCAGCCCCAAGGGACAGGGGATTGAGACCCAGTACTTC
.	TRBV18	once	TRBJ2-7	CASSPAGLIHEQYF	TGTGCCAGCTCACCTGCAGGACTAATCCACGAGCAGTACTTC
.	TRBV7-2	few	TRBJ2-5	CASSSGGLAETQYF	TGTGCCAGCAGCTCAGGAGGGCTTGCGGAGACCCAGTACTTC
TRBD1	TRBV29-1	.	TRBJ1-1	CSAGTGASEAFF	TGCAGCGCCGGGACAGGAGCTTCTGAAGCTTTCTTT
TRBD1	TRBV10-3	many	TRBJ1-5	CAISETGTGVNQPQHF	TGTGCCATCAGTGAGACGGGTACAGGGGTTAATCAGCCCCAGCATTTT
TRBD1	TRBV27	.	TRBJ1-1	CASSVRTGGAPGAEAFF	TGTGCCAGCAGTGTCAGGACAGGGGGCGCCCCGGGAGCTGAAGCTTTCTTT
.	TRBV5-1	.	TRBJ2-7	CASSWGGGEQYF	TGCGCCAGCAGTTGGGGAGGCGGAGAGCAGTACTTC
.	TRBV29-1	few	TRBJ1-1	CSVGQANTEAFF	TGCAGCGTTGGACAGGCGAACACTGAAGCTTTCTTT
TRBD2	TRBV25-1	few	TRBJ2-1	CASGDSGQYNEQFF	TGTGCCAGCGGGGATAGCGGGCAATACAATGAGCAGTTCTTC
.	TRBV27	.	TRBJ1-4	CASSLGARPTNEKLFF	TGTGCCAGCAGCCTGGGGGCGCGTCCAACTAATGAAAAACTGTTTTTT
TRBD1	TRBV18	.	TRBJ2-7	CASSPRTGILYEQYF	TGTGCCAGCTCACCGCGGACAGGAATCCTATACGAGCAGTACTTC
TRBD2	TRBV6-1	.	TRBJ2-7	CASSAAGTRDSYEQYF	TGTGCCAGCAGTGCGGCCGGGACTAGGGATTCCTACGAGCAGTACTTC
.	TRBV7-2	once	TRBJ2-7	CASSLSGDYEQYF	TGTGCCAGCAGCTTGAGCGGAGACTACGAGCAGTACTTC
.	TRBV5-1	.	TRBJ2-2	CASSSLWSGDTGELFF	TGCGCCAGCAGCTCATTGTGGTCTGGGGACACCGGGGAGCTGTTTTTT
.	TRBV29-1	.	TRBJ2-1	CSVVWRYNEQFF	TGCAGCGTTGTGTGGCGATACAATGAGCAGTTCTTC
TRBD1	TRBV6-6	few	TRBJ1-2	CASSNRDRGFGGYTF	TGTGCCAGCAGTAATCGGGACAGGGGGTTTGGTGGCTACACCTTC
.	TRBV30	few	TRBJ1-1	CAWSVRVNTEAFF	TGTGCCTGGAGTGTACGGGTGAACACTGAAGCTTTCTTT
.	TRBV18	.	TRBJ2-7	CASSPLSSQSSYEQYF	TGTGCCAGCTCACCACTCAGTTCCCAAAGTTCCTACGAGCAGTACTTC